This is a list of T cell receptor beta chains from one sample in a study of T cell responses to AZD1222 COVID-19 vaccine. Sequencing was performed with immunoSEQ multiplex PCR; in TCRdb, only in-frame clones are kept and a portion is missing. The sample includes around 110,000 clones, about 90% of them seen just once. The sequencing here drew on peripheral blood, taken 28 days after the second AZD1222 dose. The receptors originated from an adult who received the AZD1222 COVID-19 vaccine. The conserved cysteine and the conserved F or W are not part of the CDR3 here.

v_call,j_call,cdr3_aa
TRBV24-1,TRBJ2-7,ATSDGSEQY
TRBV18,TRBJ1-2,ASSPGQAERGYT
TRBV30,TRBJ2-2,AWSTSHLVTGELF
TRBV4-1,TRBJ2-1,ASSQDVGGLAGGPYNEQF
TRBV5-1,TRBJ1-2,ASSQNQGLSGYT
TRBV3-1/TRBV3-2,TRBJ2-1,ASSQDPGRNEQF
TRBV5-6,TRBJ2-7,ASSWGLAAYEQY
TRBV12-3/TRBV12-4,TRBJ2-5,ASSGRKETQY
TRBV6-5,TRBJ2-7,ASSYGGAHHSYEQY
TRBV20-1,TRBJ1-2,SAAPGDGYT
TRBV7-9,TRBJ1-4,ASSSGTGEEKLF
TRBV5-4,TRBJ2-1,ASSALQGGYNEQF
TRBV29-1,TRBJ2-6,SVELTGANVLT
TRBV15,TRBJ2-7,ATSRKAGTGGNEQY
TRBV2,TRBJ2-7,ASSGGLGEQY
TRBV18,TRBJ2-2,ASSPTQGELF
TRBV9,TRBJ2-5,ASSVATGSQETQY
TRBV18,TRBJ1-4,ASSPAANEKLF
TRBV19,TRBJ1-5,ASAGQSYSNQPQH
TRBV11-2,TRBJ1-6,ASSPSWTGSPLH
TRBV20-1,TRBJ2-5,SASARGLETQY
TRBV28,TRBJ2-1,ASRSVWSSYNEQF
TRBV7-9,TRBJ1-1,ASSSDPYQLLF
TRBV4-2,TRBJ2-7,ASSQYLIGEGVYEQY
TRBV6-4,TRBJ2-6,ASSESGGSGANVLT
TRBV3-1/TRBV3-2,TRBJ2-7,ASSQASGTSSYEQY
TRBV3-1/TRBV3-2,TRBJ2-2,ASSHTSGRGRGGELF
TRBV28,TRBJ1-2,ASRLQGALGYT
TRBV11-2,TRBJ1-2,ASSEGWTRNGYT
TRBV3-1/TRBV3-2,TRBJ2-1,ASSRLAGYNEQF
TRBV10-3,TRBJ2-7,AISSTSGGSYEQY
TRBV2,TRBJ2-7,ASRENSDLSSYEQY
TRBV11-3,TRBJ2-1,ASSLTSETYNEQF
TRBV7-2,TRBJ1-6,ASSDGQFNSPLH
TRBV3-1/TRBV3-2,TRBJ2-1,ASSHTSGSIYEQF
TRBV30,TRBJ1-5,AWSRDSNQPQH
TRBV9,TRBJ2-1,ASSLGDEQF
TRBV2,TRBJ2-2,ASRRRANTGELF
TRBV27,TRBJ1-6,ASSLGSSYNSPLH
TRBV4-1,TRBJ2-1,ASSHLVSGSRYNEQF
TRBV9,TRBJ2-1,ASTRTDAYNEQF
TRBV5-1,TRBJ2-2,ASSAGQSTGELF
TRBV9,TRBJ1-4,ASSAPAWEKLF
TRBV6-4,TRBJ2-5,ASSDFDQSGVGVEETQY
TRBV4-1,TRBJ1-5,ASSQEGWGSLGNQPQH
TRBV7-8,TRBJ1-5,ASSLEGIYSNQPQH
TRBV15,TRBJ1-5,ATSSDRGLNQPQH
TRBV24-1,TRBJ2-3,ATSDQTGLGITDTQY
TRBV28,TRBJ1-1,AIKTKYTPEDTEAF
TRBV10-3,TRBJ2-2,AISGPSGSETGELF
TRBV2,TRBJ1-5,ASGGQAGQPQH
TRBV3-1/TRBV3-2,TRBJ2-5,ASSFRAGTETQY
TRBV4-1,TRBJ2-7,ASSQGMIAGVIYEQY